This T cell receptor beta chain was identified during a study of blood T cell repertoires in COVID-19. Study background: COVID-19 samples, acute and convalescent, were from the United States, Italy and Spain. T cells, B-cell-depleted T cells, or PBMCs supplied cDNA or gDNA.

CDR1 is SGHRS, CDR2 YFSETQ, per germline. The CDR3 loop spans 11 amino acids. J gave up 4 bases and V 6 bases, and 0 bases lay outside the gene matches. The data were produced by immunoSEQ multiplex PCR, yet TCRdb's version contains in-frame clones alone and is incomplete. The sample lists about 220,000 clones, more than 75% occurring once. The gene calls are TRBV5-1 and TRBJ1-1; 7 nucleotides line up with TRBD1. Sequences were obtained from peripheral blood. The source is a human donor in a cohort sampled during active COVID-19. The CDR3 here is CASTGGTEAFF. The DNA for the CDR3 is TGCGCCAGCACAGGGGGCACTGAAGCTTTCTTT.